The 20 T cell receptor beta chains below were found in one sample sequenced in a study of vaccination and CD4 T cells after COVID-19. No antigens are known for them. The assay that was used to sequence DNA from cultured CD4+ T cells was the Oncomine TCR Beta short-read assay. Each CDR3 protein gets one entry after TCRdb re-called the PCR reads with MiXCR. The sample shows roughly 15,000 distinct CDR3 sequences, around half of them seen only once. Specified time point: late sampling 161 to 241 days after vaccination in a few convalescent patients. This sample's treatment: 10-day PBMC culture with coronavirus spike peptide pools or control peptides (ViraFEST assay). This specimen consisted of CD4+ T cells from blood, cultured in vitro, obtained about 7 months after SARS-CoV-2 vaccination. The receptors were sampled from a human donor who had recovered from COVID-19.

This clonotype came up a few times. The chain is built from TRBV6-1 and TRBJ2-7; D gene uncertain. Germline V gives CDR1 MNHNS, CDR2 SASEGT. V lost 1 base, J lost 4 bases, and 5 bases lay in between. This CDR3 contains 12 residues. The CDR3 reads CASSEELYEQYF. CDR3 bases: TGTGCCAGCAGTGAAGAATTGTACGAGCAGTACTTC.

The sample holds a few counts of this clonotype. The V gene is TRBV24-1, the J gene TRBJ1-5; 7 bases fit TRBD1. The V and J ends lost 5 bases and 5 bases, in that order; junction bases with no gene match: 8. The CDR3 sequence is 15 residues long. Germline V CDR1 and CDR2: KGHDR, SFDVKD. The CDR3 is CATSGSDRADQPQHF. DNA of the CDR3: TGTGCCACCAGTGGCAGTGACAGGGCTGATCAGCCCCAGCATTTT.

This clonotype occurred a few times. The chain joins TRBV11-3 to TRBJ1-1; D call uncertain. The V and J ends lost 1 base and 7 bases respectively, with 13 bases between them. The germline CDR1 and CDR2 sequences are SGHNT and YENEEA. CDR3 length: 14 residues. This CDR3 reads CASSLGGRTSEAFF. CDR3 nucleotides: TGTGCCAGCAGCTTAGGTGGACGGACCAGTGAAGCTTTCTTT.

This clonotype was found a few times. J is TRBJ1-2 and V is TRBV6-1; no reliable D call. The germline CDR1 and CDR2 sequences are MNHNS and SASEGT. The V and J ends lost 7 bases and 6 bases respectively, with 21 bases between them. This CDR3 region has 15 residues. As DNA, the CDR3 is TGTGCCAGCACCGATAGAGGTCGGCAGACGGATGGCTACACCTTC. Translating it yields CASTDRGRQTDGYTF.

The genes are TRBV10-3 and TRBJ2-5, with D unresolved. Germline V gene lookup returns CDR1 ENHRY and CDR2 SYGVKD. The CDR3 has 13 amino acids. V was pared by 11 bases and J by 4 bases, with 17 bases between. The CDR3 here is CAVRRDRAETQYF. Here the CDR3 DNA reads TGTGCCGTGCGACGCGACCGGGCAGAGACCCAGTACTTC.

Relative to its sample, this clonotype is medium-sized (0.01 to 0.1%). J is TRBJ1-2 and V is TRBV7-9, with D maybe TRBD1 (5 bases). Germline CDR1 reads SEHNR; CDR2 reads FQNEAQ (reference sequence). With 5 bases removed from V and 0 bases from J, the gap between germline ends came to 16 bases. The CDR3 has 16 residues. The CDR3, as DNA: TGTGCCAGCAGCCCCCTGGGGGGGGGAACTAACTATGGCTACACCTTC. This encodes CASSPLGGGTNYGYTF.

In its sample, this clonotype was seen a few times. The chain carries TRBV7-9 and TRBJ2-7; TRBD1 matches at 7 bases. The CDR3 is made up of 15 amino acids. Trimming removed 5 bases from V and 3 bases from J; junction bases left unmatched: 10. Germline V gene sequence: CDR1 SEHNR, CDR2 FQNEAQ (reference sequence). The CDR3 reads CASSGTTGTLYEQYF. The CDR3 DNA reads as TGTGCCAGCAGCGGGACGACAGGGACCCTCTACGAGCAGTACTTC.

The V and J genes are TRBV20-1 and TRBJ2-7, with D uncertain. The CDR3 runs 14 residues. Germline V lookup: CDR1 DFQATT, CDR2 SNEGSKA (reference sequence). Trimming removed 5 bases from V and 7 bases from J, with 21 bases in between. The CDR3 reads CSAAPRTFIGEQYF. CDR3 DNA sequence: TGCAGTGCTGCCCCCAGAACCTTCATTGGGGAGCAGTACTTC.

In its sample, this clonotype ranks as medium-sized. This chain joins TRBV7-9 and TRBJ2-1, with 7 bases matching TRBD2. Germline V gives CDR1 SEHNR, CDR2 FQNEAQ (reference sequence). The CDR3 has 14 residues. With 4 bases clipped from V and 8 bases from J, the junction kept 8 bases outside the gene matches. The CDR3 coding sequence is TGTGCCAGCAGCTCACGACTAGCTTTCCATGAGCAGTTCTTC. Its protein is CASSSRLAFHEQFF. The entire variable domain, with the rest obtained from reference TRBV7-9 and TRBJ2-1, is as follows: DTGVSQNPRHKITKRGQNVTFRCDPISEHNRLYWYRQTLGQGPEFLTYFQNEAQLEKSRLLSDRFSAERPKGSFSTLEIQRTEQGDSAMYLCASSSRLAFHEQFFGPGTRLTVL.

The chain uses TRBV24-1 and TRBJ2-3, with TRBD1 identical over 7 bases. The CDR3 spans 13 residues. The junction had 8 bases not matched to a gene; V was cut back by 9 bases and J by 6 bases. The germline V gene has CDR1 KGHDR and CDR2 SFDVKD. CDR3 region: CATGDRVSDTQYF. The CDR3 DNA follows: TGTGCCACCGGAGACAGGGTATCGGATACGCAGTATTTT.

The V and J genes are TRBV7-2 and TRBJ2-3, with D possibly being TRBD2 (6 bases). V lost 2 bases and J 2 bases, leaving 11 bases between the germline ends. The CDR3 loop spans 15 amino acids. Germline values: CDR1 SGHTA, CDR2 FQGNSA. Written as DNA, the CDR3 is TGTGCCAGCAGCTTATGGGGACTTTTCACAGATACGCAGTATTTT. Protein product: CASSLWGLFTDTQYF.

This rearrangement joins TRBV7-2 to TRBJ2-1; 10 positions agree with TRBD2. CDR3 length equals 17 residues. The J segment lost 0 bases and the V segment lost 5 bases, leaving 7 bases of the junction unmatched. Germline V gene data show CDR1 as SGHTA and CDR2 as FQGNSA. CDR3 in amino acids: CASSAGLADPSYNEQFF. Written as DNA, the CDR3 is TGTGCCAGCAGCGCCGGACTAGCGGACCCCTCCTACAATGAGCAGTTCTTC.

The V gene is TRBV20-1, the J gene TRBJ2-3; D remains ambiguous. There are 13 residues in the CDR3. Germline CDR1 is DFQATT and CDR2 is SNEGSKA (reference sequence). V dropped 1 base and J dropped 10 bases, with 15 bases sitting between them. CDR3 DNA: TGCAGTGCTAGAGTCAGCTCCGTGGTTGCGCAGTATTTT. It is translated as CSARVSSVVAQYF.

The J gene is TRBJ1-3, the V gene TRBV6-1; no reliable D call. This CDR3 spans 13 amino acids. CDR1 and CDR2 from the germline V gene are MNHNS and SASEGT. The V gene lost 1 base and the J gene lost 0 bases, with 1 base spanning the gap. The CDR3 region is CASSEGSGNTIYF. The CDR3 DNA sequence: TGTGCCAGCAGTGAAGGCTCTGGAAACACCATATATTTT.

J is TRBJ2-5 and V is TRBV19; 8 bases match TRBD2. CDR1 and CDR2 (germline): LNHDA, SQIVND (reference sequence). The J segment lost 2 bases and the V segment lost 10 bases, leaving 15 bases of the junction unmatched. The CDR3 sequence is 16 residues long. The CDR3 region has the DNA TGTGCCACCTCGTCGCGGGGGGCACAATATCAAGAGACCCAGTACTTC. This encodes CATSSRGAQYQETQYF.

V is TRBV7-8 and J is TRBJ1-2; D remains unclear. V was trimmed by 1 base and J by 3 bases, leaving 15 bases between them. Germline values: CDR1 SGHVS, CDR2 FQNEAQ. The CDR3 totals 16 residues. CDR3 DNA: TGTGCCAGCAGCTTAGAGGGCGAAACGAGGCACTATGGCTACACCTTC. Residues: CASSLEGETRHYGYTF.

Sample share makes this clonotype large (0.1 to 1%). V gene TRBV6-5 combines with J gene TRBJ2-1; D may be TRBD1 (6 bases). The V gene lost 1 base and the J gene lost 9 bases, with 10 bases spanning the gap. Germline loops: CDR1 MNHEY, CDR2 SVGAGI. The CDR3 is 13 residues long. The CDR3 reads CASSYWEGGEQFF. CDR3 bases: TGTGCCAGCAGTTACTGGGAAGGGGGTGAGCAGTTCTTC.

A single count supports this clonotype. The chain joins TRBV9 to TRBJ1-2; possible D gene TRBD1, 6 bases. V lost 3 bases and J 1 base, leaving 16 bases between the germline ends. The length of the CDR3 is 16 residues. Germline-derived CDR1 and CDR2 are SGDLS and YYNGEE. DNA for the CDR3: TGTGCCAGCAGCGCCCAGGGCAGGGGTGGTAACTATGGCTACACCTTC. It codes for CASSAQGRGGNYGYTF.

This clonotype has just a few counts. The chain couples TRBV7-2 to TRBJ2-5, with a weak D call TRBD1 (6 bases). The CDR3 is made up of 13 amino acids. Per germline, CDR1 SGHTA and CDR2 FQGNSA. V lost 3 bases and J 5 bases, leaving 10 bases between the germline ends. CDR3 sequence: CASSFNRAETQYF. For the CDR3, the DNA is TGTGCCAGCAGCTTTAACAGGGCGGAGACCCAGTACTTC. The variable domain in full, completed from reference TRBV7-2 and TRBJ2-5, reads GAGVSQSPSNKVTEKGKDVELRCDPISGHTALYWYRQSLGQGLEFLIYFQGNSAPDKSGLPSDRFSAERTGGSVSTLTIQRTQQEDSAVYLCASSFNRAETQYFGPGTRLLVL.

This clonotype was seen more than once but under ten times. V usage is TRBV7-2 and J usage is TRBJ2-3; the D gene is possibly TRBD1 (7 bases). The germline gives CDR1 SGHTA, CDR2 FQGNSA. Trimming pared 4 bases from V and 8 bases from J, leaving 13 bases between. The CDR3 is 13 amino acids. This CDR3 is CASSSRQGGTQYF. The CDR3, as DNA: TGTGCCAGCAGCTCCCGGCAGGGGGGTACGCAGTATTTT.